Following are 21 T cell receptor beta chains from one sample sequenced in a study of vaccination effects on CD4 cells after COVID-19 (dated by TCRdb to between 2021 and 2023). In the ViraFEST assay, PBMC were stimulated with viral peptide pools, and TCR sequencing was then used to find antigen-specific CD4+ T cell clonotypes based on their expansion. After roughly 11 days of culture, CD4+ T cells were isolated with the EasySep CD4+ T cell isolation kit. Each participant got two doses of an mRNA SARS-CoV-2 vaccine, either BNT162b2 or mRNA-1273. Library method: the immunoSEQ multiplex PCR assay. Drawn from immuneACCESS, this table holds only the in-frame rearrangements with V and J called that TCRdb kept. Clones are partly lost; checked studies trace under half to an unresolved V gene and leave the rest unexplained. The sample table contains more than 60,000 clones; only one count was recorded for 74% of them. The ten most abundant clones make up about 1.6% of the sample.

Antigen specificity for these receptors is unknown. The specimen was CD4+ T cells from PBMCs cultured with HCoV-229E spike peptides, collected after COVID-19 vaccination. What the cell subset or site label conveys for this sample: HCoV-229E spike overlapping peptide pool stimulation. The receptors were sampled from a human donor who received a COVID-19 vaccine.

This clone has just a few counts. This chain connects TRBV20-1 to TRBJ2-5; no definite D call. The CDR3 runs 10 residues. V was shortened by 6 bases and J by 3 bases, with 5 bases between the two germline ends. Germline V gene lookup returns CDR1 DFQATT and CDR2 SNEGSKA (reference sequence). CDR3 loop: CSAWKETQYF. CDR3 coding DNA: TGCAGTGCCTGGAAAGAGACCCAGTACTTC.

This chain connects TRBV12-3 or TRBV12-4 to TRBJ1-4; 7 bases map to TRBD1. V shed 6 bases and J 7 bases; nucleotides not matched to a gene: 2. The CDR3 contains 12 residues. The CDR3 sequence is CASRTGFEKLFF. CDR3 bases: TGTGCCAGCAGGACAGGGTTTGAAAAACTGTTTTTT.

The gene calls are TRBV6-1 and TRBJ2-7; D is tentatively TRBD1 or TRBD2 (5 bases each). The CDR3 has 17 amino acids. The germline V gene encodes CDR1 MNHNS and CDR2 SASEGT. Trimming stripped 3 bases from V and 2 bases from J, with 20 bases between. The chain's CDR3 is CASSDPGAAEKPYEQYV. CDR3 in DNA: TGTGCCAGCAGTGACCCCGGGGCCGCCGAAAAACCCTACGAGCAGTACGTC.

The gene calls are TRBV7-9 and TRBJ2-2; D ambiguous. V gave up 5 bases and J gave up 5 bases, with 15 bases separating them. The germline V gene has CDR1 SEHNR and CDR2 FQNEAQ (reference sequence). This CDR3 contains 15 residues. The CDR3 sequence: CASSPWTRGTGELFF. The DNA of the CDR3 is TGTGCCAGCAGCCCGTGGACGAGAGGTACCGGGGAGCTGTTTTTT.

V and J are TRBV7-2 and TRBJ2-7; the D gene is possibly TRBD2 (5 bases). The CDR3 runs 13 residues. V was trimmed by 5 bases and J by 3 bases, leaving 11 bases between them. Germline-derived CDR1 and CDR2 are SGHTA and FQGNSA. CDR3 region: CASSLERNYEQYV. CDR3 nucleotides: TGTGCCAGCAGCCTAGAGCGGAACTACGAGCAGTACGTC.

The chain joins TRBV30 to TRBJ2-1; the match to TRBD1 covers 7 bases. The CDR3 runs 15 residues. Trimming took 2 bases from V and 0 from J; bases not matched to a gene: 4. From germline, CDR1 is GTSNPN and CDR2 SVGIG (reference sequence). The CDR3 spells CAWSPGQSSYNEQFF. The CDR3 DNA reads as TGTGCCTGGAGTCCGGGACAGAGCTCCTACAATGAGCAGTTCTTC. The whole variable domain, filled in from reference TRBV30 and TRBJ2-1, reads SQTIHQWPATLVQPVGSPLSLECTVEGTSNPNLYWYRQAAGRGLQLLFYSVGIGQISSEVPQNLSASRPQDRQFILSSKKLLLSDSGFYLCAWSPGQSSYNEQFFGPGTRLTVL.

The chain joins TRBV13 to TRBJ2-7; 8 bases are shared with TRBD1. Trimming cost V 2 bases and J 6 bases; bases outside gene matches: 15. Germline V gene lookup returns CDR1 PRHDT and CDR2 FYEKMQ (reference sequence). The CDR3 runs 17 residues. CDR3 protein: CASSLQTDRVLDGEQYV. The CDR3 DNA reads TGTGCCAGCAGCTTACAAACGGACAGGGTTCTTGATGGCGAGCAGTACGTC.

The V and J genes are TRBV3-1 (or the pseudogene TRBV3-2) and TRBJ2-5; no firm D call. The V gene lost 4 bases and the J gene lost 2 bases, with 8 bases spanning the gap. The CDR3 has 13 residues. Germline lookup yields CDR1 LGHDT and CDR2 YNNKEL (reference sequence). The CDR3 sequence: CASSLIAQETQYF. The DNA of the CDR3 is TGTGCCAGCAGCCTAATAGCTCAAGAGACCCAGTACTTC.

The chain couples TRBV9 to TRBJ1-2, with D tentatively TRBD1 (5 bases). The CDR3 loop spans 15 amino acids. Germline V CDR1 and CDR2: SGDLS, YYNGEE. V lost 0 bases, J lost 5 bases, and 14 bases lay in between. This chain's CDR3 is CASSVAKGNRYGYTF. In DNA form, the CDR3 reads TGTGCCAGCAGCGTAGCTAAGGGGAACCGGTATGGCTACACCTTC.

V and J are TRBV20-1 and TRBJ2-5; D is unclear. The V and J ends lost 3 bases and 2 bases respectively, with 10 bases between them. The CDR3 has 13 residues. The V gene's germline CDR1 is DFQATT and CDR2 SNEGSKA (reference sequence). The CDR3 DNA follows: TGCAGTGCTAGTTCCGGGCATCAAGAGACCCAGTACTTC. Translated: CSASSGHQETQYF.

The chain is built from TRBV21-1 and TRBJ2-1; the table gives TRBD1 as D, unverified against the DNA. TRBV21-1 is assigned pseudogene status. This CDR3 is built from 14 residues. CDR3 bases: TGTGCCAGCAGCCCCTGGACAGGGGGGGATGAGCAGTTCTTC. It encodes CASSPWTGGDEQFF.

V usage is TRBV7-2 and J usage is TRBJ2-1; 8 bases agree with TRBD1. Germline assignment: CDR1 SGHTA and CDR2 FQGNSA. J was trimmed by 6 bases and V by 5 bases; bases with no gene match: 12. This CDR3 region has 16 residues. The CDR3, as DNA: TGTGCCAGCAGCCCTCAACAGGGGGAGGTTGCCAATGAGCAGTTCTTC. The encoded protein is CASSPQQGEVANEQFF.

This clone was detected only a few times. This CDR3 reads CASGPSMSTDTQYF. The CDR3 region has the DNA TGTGCTAGTGGTCCCTCAATGAGCACAGATACGCAGTATTTT. This chain connects TRBV12-5 to TRBJ2-3; no clear D. The ends were cut back, 5 bases at V and 0 bases at J, with 9 bases in the middle. The CDR3 is made up of 14 amino acids. Germline-derived CDR1 and CDR2 are LGHNT and FRNRAP.

This clone was picked up one time. The CDR3 is CASSVVATGGTQYF. The CDR3 DNA sequence: TGTGCCAGCAGCGTAGTAGCCACTGGAGGGACCCAGTACTTC. The rearrangement links TRBV9 to TRBJ2-5, with D perhaps matching TRBD2 (5 bases). Deletions cut 0 bases from V and 7 bases from J, with 13 bases between. CDR1 and CDR2 from the germline V gene are SGDLS and YYNGEE. This CDR3 is 14 amino acids long.

The chain employs TRBV5-1 and TRBJ1-6; TRBD1 agrees at 8 bases. Looked up from germline, CDR1 is SGHRS and CDR2 is YFSETQ. Losses at the gene ends were 0 bases for V and 11 bases for J; bases not matched to a gene: 10. The CDR3 is 16 amino acids. The CDR3 bases are TGCGCCAGCAGCTTGGGAGAAGGACAGGGTGTTACACCCCTCCACTTT. Protein: CASSLGEGQGVTPLHF. Full variable domain (rest looked up from reference TRBV5-1 and TRBJ1-6): KAGVTQTPRYLIKTRGQQVTLSCSPISGHRSVSWYQQTPGQGLQFLFEYFSETQRNKGNFPGRFSGRQFSNSRSEMNVSTLELGDSALYLCASSLGEGQGVTPLHFGNGTRLTVT.

The chain carries TRBV6-6 and TRBJ2-3; 7 bases are shared with TRBD1. V dropped 7 bases and J dropped 4; count of bases not matched to a gene: 8. Germline loops: CDR1 MNHNY, CDR2 SVGAGI (reference sequence). There are 14 residues in the CDR3. The CDR3 DNA reads TGTGCCAGCACTGAAACAGGGGCCGCAGATACGCAGTATTTT. The encoded protein is CASTETGAADTQYF.

In its sample, this clone was seen a few times. The V gene is TRBV18, the J gene TRBJ2-7, with no clear D. V was clipped by 6 bases and J by 0 bases, with 9 bases between them. The CDR3 loop spans 13 amino acids. Germline-derived CDR1 and CDR2 are KGHSH and LQKENI. In DNA, the CDR3 is TGTGCCAGCTCCCCCAGTAGCTCCTACGAGCAGTACGTC. The encoded protein is CASSPSSSYEQYV.

This clone was found a few times. The J gene is TRBJ1-3, the V gene TRBV18; D unresolved. The germline gives CDR1 KGHSH, CDR2 LQKENI. The CDR3 consists of 15 residues. V shed 6 bases and J shed 1 base, with 13 bases lying between them. The CDR3 coding sequence is TGTGCCAGCTCGCGACCGGATAGTTCTGGAAACACCATATATTTT. Translated: CASSRPDSSGNTIYF.

The chain is built from TRBV12-3 or TRBV12-4 and TRBJ1-2; D unclear. V was cut by 3 bases and J by 4 bases, with 9 bases left in between. The CDR3 extends over 13 amino acids. The CDR3 coding sequence is TGTGCCAGCAGTTTCCTCCGGGCCTATGGCTACACCTTC. Translating gives CASSFLRAYGYTF.

This clone occurred once. The chain recombines TRBV24-1 with TRBJ2-5; 8 bases map to TRBD1. The germline CDR1 and CDR2 sequences are KGHDR and SFDVKD. This CDR3 contains 18 residues. With V trimmed by 2 bases and J by 0 bases, 10 bases remained unmatched. CDR3 coding DNA: TGTGCCACCAGTGATTCGACAGGGGACCCTAGCAACCAAGAGACCCAGTACTTC. Translated: CATSDSTGDPSNQETQYF.

This clone was observed a handful of times. This chain connects TRBV19 to TRBJ2-2; either TRBD1 or TRBD2 may supply D (6 bases each). CDR1 and CDR2 from the germline V gene are LNHDA and SQIVND (reference sequence). The ends were cut back, 2 bases at V and 7 bases at J, with 17 bases in the middle. The CDR3 is made up of 16 amino acids. CDR3 region: CASSIFPGARGGELFF. DNA of the CDR3: TGTGCCAGTAGTATATTTCCAGGGGCGCGGGGCGGGGAGCTGTTTTTT.